These 7 T cell receptor beta chains share one sample of origin, sequenced in a study of T cell repertoires in ileal Crohn's disease (dated by TCRdb to about 2019). Receptor amplification or capture employed the immunoSEQ multiplex PCR assay. Held by TCRdb, this immuneACCESS table contains in-frame sequences only and omits some clones. Under half of the omission traces to an unresolved V gene where checked; the cause of the rest is unknown. A total of approximately 8,200 clones appear in this sample, over 70% of them only once. Jointly, the top ten make up 8.4% of the sample. Sequenced: ileal tissue. These receptors were taken from an adult with Crohn's disease.

The chain uses TRBV6-5 and TRBJ2-7; D possibly corresponds to TRBD1 (5 bases). The V gene lost 4 bases and the J gene lost 4 bases, with 14 bases spanning the gap. This CDR3 spans 14 amino acids. Germline lookup yields CDR1 MNHEY and CDR2 SVGAGI. CDR3 region: CASSSVDRKYEQYF. The CDR3 nucleotides are TGTGCCAGCAGTTCAGTTGACAGAAAATACGAGCAGTACTTC.

This chain uses TRBV18 with TRBJ1-5, with D hard to call. CDR1 KGHSH and CDR2 LQKENI come from the germline V gene. The CDR3 consists of 14 residues. Trimming removed 4 bases at V and 7 bases at J, with 14 bases between. As DNA, the CDR3 is TGTGCCAGCTCACGAGGATTGGAGAACCAGCCCCAGCATTTT. It encodes CASSRGLENQPQHF.

The chain carries TRBV7-2 and TRBJ2-5, with 8 bases that match TRBD2. CDR1 is SGHTA, CDR2 FQGNSA, per germline. This CDR3 contains 17 residues. The junction had 8 bases not matched to a gene; V was cut back by 1 base and J by 1 base. The CDR3 here is CASSLGLKRGSQETQYF. The CDR3 DNA reads TGTGCCAGCAGCTTAGGGCTAAAGCGGGGGAGCCAAGAGACCCAGTACTTC.

The chain has TRBV5-4 and TRBJ2-7; no clear D gene. The CDR3 contains 13 residues. V lost 0 bases and J 3 bases, leaving 7 bases between the germline ends. CDR1 is SGHNT, CDR2 YYREEE, per germline (reference sequence). CDR3: CASSLDFNYEQYF. The CDR3, as DNA: TGTGCCAGCAGCTTGGACTTCAACTACGAGCAGTACTTC. The variable domain in full, with the rest retrieved from reference TRBV5-4 and TRBJ2-7, is ETGVTQSPTHLIKTRGQQVTLRCSSQSGHNTVSWYQQALGQGPQFIFQYYREEENGRGNFPPRFSGLQFPNYSSELNVNALELDDSALYLCASSLDFNYEQYFGPGTRLTVT.

The chain links TRBV28 to TRBJ2-5, with a tentative D call TRBD2 (6 bases). Trimming stripped 3 bases from V and 2 bases from J, with 10 bases between. There are 14 residues in the CDR3. Germline loops: CDR1 MDHEN, CDR2 SYDVKM. CDR3 loop: CASSFWSGQETQYF. The CDR3 DNA follows: TGTGCCAGCAGTTTCTGGAGCGGGCAAGAGACCCAGTACTTC.

The chain joins TRBV4-1 to TRBJ2-1; 12 bases are shared with TRBD2. Germline assignment: CDR1 MGHRA and CDR2 YSYEKL. This CDR3 contains 19 residues. V lost 2 bases to trimming and J lost 0 bases; unmatched junction nucleotides: 8. Here the CDR3 reads CASSQFGLAGSSSYNEQFF. Written as DNA, the CDR3 is TGCGCCAGCAGCCAATTCGGACTAGCGGGGTCGAGCTCCTACAATGAGCAGTTCTTC.

The chain has TRBV4-1 and TRBJ2-5; TRBD1 matches 10 bases. V was clipped by 0 bases and J by 5 bases; unmatched bases: 6. The CDR3 extends over 16 amino acids. Germline lookup yields CDR1 MGHRA and CDR2 YSYEKL. This CDR3 reads CASSQDGTGVTETQYF. The CDR3 DNA follows: TGCGCCAGCAGCCAAGATGGGACAGGGGTGACGGAGACCCAGTACTTC.